The clone carrying this TCR beta chain was observed a handful of times. No antigen is known for it. V lost 1 base, J lost 3 bases, and 5 bases stayed unmatched. The CDR3 length is 15 residues. The germline V gene has CDR1 SGHNT and CDR2 YYREEE (reference sequence). The sample is drawn from a study of T cell repertoires in cytomegalovirus infection. Whole-study results and caveats: CMV-specific TCR beta clonotypes restricted by HLA-C were the ones dominating the ex vivo response. Cumulative public TCR beta family frequency identified carriers of CMV plus the relevant HLA.

Each CDR3 protein is one row after TCRdb ran MiXCR on the reads. The repertoire has approximately 770,000 distinct CDR3 sequences, 29% of them found once; the top ten carry 10% to 15%. The sequenced sample was cultured CD8+ T cells from PBMCs, obtained from culture after CMV antigen stimulation. V is TRBV5-4 and J is TRBJ1-1; TRBD1 agrees at 8 bases. The receptor comes from a human donor in good health (CMV status not recorded). Some clones in this sample may be carry-over from other donors' samples. The CDR3 protein is CASSLPSDRDTEAFF. CDR3 nucleotides: TGTGCCAGCAGCTTGCCTTCGGACAGGGACACTGAAGCTTTCTTT.